The 20 T cell receptor beta chains below were found in one sample sequenced in a study of identical twins. TCRdb processed the 5' RACE reads anew with MiXCR; each CDR3 protein has one entry. The sample has 1.5 million to 2 million distinct CDR3 sequences, less than 40% seen once. The sequencing sample was made of cord blood. The receptors originated from a newborn girl in good health.

This clonotype appeared a few times. The rearrangement links TRBV20-1 to TRBJ2-7; weak D call: TRBD1 (5 bases). Germline CDR1 reads DFQATT; CDR2 reads SNEGSKA (reference sequence). This CDR3 spans 14 amino acids. Trimming removed 5 bases at V and 0 bases at J, with 14 bases between. This CDR3 reads CSAPFRQSSYEQYF. CDR3 coding DNA: TGCAGTGCTCCATTCCGACAGAGCTCCTACGAGCAGTACTTC.

This chain connects TRBV20-1 to TRBJ1-5; TRBD1 matches at 7 bases. Germline V gene lookup returns CDR1 DFQATT and CDR2 SNEGSKA (reference sequence). Germline trimming cut 5 bases from V and 6 bases from J; bases unmatched to any gene: 7. CDR3 length: 13 residues. CDR3 loop: CSAEPGQFQPQHF. CDR3 coding DNA: TGCAGTGCTGAACCGGGACAGTTTCAGCCCCAGCATTTT.

This clonotype was detected a few times. Sequence at one end of the junction differs from germline and may be a read error. This chain uses TRBV28 with TRBJ2-3, with TRBD2 as a possible D gene (6 bases). CDR3 size: 15 residues. Germline V gene sequence: CDR1 MDHEN, CDR2 SYDVKM. The CDR3 region is CASVGIGTSTDAQYF. The CDR3 nucleotides read TGTGCCAGCGTGGGGATCGGTACTAGCACAGATGCGCAGTATTTT.

The chain has TRBV4-1 and TRBJ2-4; D might be TRBD2 (5 bases). The ends were cut back, 1 base at V and 1 base at J, with 14 bases in the middle. Per the germline V gene, CDR1 is MGHRA and CDR2 is YSYEKL. The CDR3 has 17 residues. Written as DNA, the CDR3 is TGCGCCAGCAGCCAAGTGGGAATAGCGCGGGCCAAAAACATTCAGTACTTC. Protein: CASSQVGIARAKNIQYF.

Concerning this clonotype: The junction shows a germline mismatch at one end, possibly a read error. The rearrangement links TRBV20-1 to TRBJ2-1; a possible D gene is TRBD2 (5 bases). Germline CDR1 DFQATT, CDR2 SNEGSKA (reference sequence). The CDR3 runs 10 residues. CDR3 region: CSAREGWEFF. The CDR3 region has the DNA TGCAGTGCTCGAGAGGGATGGGAGTTCTTC.

This clonotype was seen a few times. The chain recombines TRBV29-1 with TRBJ2-7; TRBD2 agrees at 8 bases. J lost 0 bases, V lost 5 bases, and 6 bases had no gene match. The V gene's germline CDR1 is SQVTM and CDR2 ANQGSEA. The CDR3 spans 14 residues. This CDR3 is CSVKREGPSYEQYF. CDR3 in DNA: TGCAGCGTTAAACGGGAGGGCCCCTCCTACGAGCAGTACTTC.

The CDR3 coding sequence is TGCAGTGCTAGAGATCGGACAGGGCCCCTTAACGAGCAGTACTTC. Protein product: CSARDRTGPLNEQYF. The genes are TRBV20-1 and TRBJ2-4, with 8 bases that match TRBD1. The end of the DNA aligns better with TRBJ2-7, so the J call may be wrong. This CDR3 has 15 residues. In germline, CDR1 is DFQATT, CDR2 SNEGSKA (reference sequence).

In this sample, this clonotype turned up a few times. The chain combines TRBV6-5 with TRBJ2-4; 8 nucleotides agree with TRBD1. Trimming removed 6 bases from V and 0 bases from J; junction bases left unmatched: 7. The CDR3 consists of 16 residues. CDR1 and CDR2 (germline): MNHEY, SVGAGI. Here the CDR3 DNA reads TGTGCCAGCAGCCAGGGGGCCCCACCAGCCAAAAACATTCAGTACTTC. This encodes CASSQGAPPAKNIQYF.

This clonotype appeared a few times. The rearrangement uses TRBV15 and TRBJ2-3; TRBD2 is a possible D gene (5 bases). CDR3 length equals 11 residues. Trimming left V 7 bases short and J 6 bases short, with 8 bases between. The germline gives CDR1 LNHNV, CDR2 YYDKDF (reference sequence). CDR3 sequence: CATITGDTQYF. DNA of the CDR3: TGTGCCACCATTACGGGGGATACGCAGTATTTT.

This chain uses TRBV20-1 with TRBJ1-2; D is unclear. V gave up 5 bases and J gave up 2 bases, with 9 bases separating them. The CDR3 extends over 12 amino acids. Per germline, CDR1 DFQATT and CDR2 SNEGSKA (reference sequence). The CDR3 spells CSACTENYGYTF. CDR3 nucleotides: TGCAGTGCTTGTACTGAGAACTATGGCTACACCTTC.

The rearrangement uses TRBV10-3 and TRBJ1-5, with D tentatively TRBD1 (6 bases). CDR1 is ENHRY, CDR2 SYGVKD, per germline. The CDR3 is 16 amino acids. V was shortened by 0 bases and J by 4 bases, with 13 bases between the two germline ends. The CDR3, as DNA: TGTGCCATCAGTGAGTCGAACAGGGTGAGGAATCAGCCCCAGCATTTT. It codes for CAISESNRVRNQPQHF.

The chain recombines TRBV5-1 with TRBJ1-2; D not certain. Germline CDR1 and CDR2: SGHRS and YFSETQ. The CDR3 is 16 residues long. Trimming pared 4 bases from V and 0 bases from J, leaving 16 bases between. This CDR3 reads CASSPLHGRSNYGYTF. In nucleotides, the CDR3 is TGCGCCAGCAGCCCCCTCCACGGGCGGTCTAACTATGGCTACACCTTC.

J is TRBJ1-2 and V is TRBV28, with D maybe TRBD1 (6 bases). Germline CDR1 and CDR2: MDHEN and SYDVKM. Deletions cut 6 bases from V and 6 bases from J, with 17 bases between. This CDR3 is built from 14 residues. The CDR3 nucleotides are TGTGCCAGCAGAAAGGGGGGGACCACAGATGGCTACACCTTC. Translation: CASRKGGTTDGYTF.

This clonotype has ten or more counts. J is TRBJ2-3 and V is TRBV12-3 or TRBV12-4, with D unresolved. The CDR3 consists of 14 residues. V was shortened by 7 bases and J by 4 bases, with 15 bases between the two germline ends. The CDR3 nucleotides are TGTGCCAGCATGCTAGTGGTCCGCGCAGATACGCAGTATTTT. Translated, it gives CASMLVVRADTQYF.

This clonotype was counted at least ten times. The chain is built from TRBV4-2 and TRBJ2-7, with D perhaps TRBD2 (6 bases). V lost 0 bases and J lost 5, with 11 bases in between. The CDR3 covers 14 residues. Germline V gene sequence: CDR1 LGHNA, CDR2 YNFKEQ. The CDR3 DNA is TGTGCCAGCAGCCAAGATGGGAGGTCGAACGAGCAGTACTTC. This gives the protein CASSQDGRSNEQYF.

The chain joins TRBV19 to TRBJ2-5; D is perhaps TRBD1 (6 bases). The V gene's germline CDR1 is LNHDA and CDR2 SQIVND (reference sequence). This CDR3 has 15 residues. V lost 3 bases, J lost 2 bases, and 13 bases lay in between. In DNA form, the CDR3 reads TGTGCCAGTAGTATCAGGGGATCGAGGCAAGAGACCCAGTACTTC. Its protein product is CASSIRGSRQETQYF.

This clonotype was seen more than once but under ten times. The chain employs TRBV11-2 and TRBJ1-4; perhaps TRBD1 as D (6 bases). V lost 5 bases to trimming and J lost 3 bases, with 13 bases between them. CDR3 length equals 15 residues. Germline CDR1 is SGHAT and CDR2 is FQNNGV. The CDR3 bases are TGTGCCAGCAGCCCTAAGAGACAGGCTAATGAAAAACTGTTTTTT. It specifies CASSPKRQANEKLFF.

This clonotype came up once. V gene TRBV28 combines with J gene TRBJ1-5; tentatively, D is TRBD1 (5 bases). Germline values: CDR1 MDHEN, CDR2 SYDVKM. The CDR3 has 15 residues. V lost 5 bases to trimming and J lost 2 bases, with 13 bases between them. CDR3 in amino acids: CASSLQGARNQPQHF. The DNA of the CDR3 is TGTGCCAGCAGTCTCCAGGGTGCCCGCAATCAGCCCCAGCATTTT.

The rearrangement joins TRBV5-1 to TRBJ2-7; D tentatively fits TRBD1 or TRBD2 (5 bases each). Trimming removed 4 bases at V and 3 bases at J, with 14 bases between. The germline V gene has CDR1 SGHRS and CDR2 YFSETQ. The CDR3 sequence is 14 residues long. In nucleotides, the CDR3 is TGCGCCAGCAGCAACGAGGGGAAGTACTACGAGCAGTACTTC. It codes for CASSNEGKYYEQYF.

V and J are TRBV7-8 and TRBJ2-4, with TRBD1 matching 7 bases. The germline V gene has CDR1 SGHVS and CDR2 FQNEAQ. This CDR3 comprises 16 residues. Trimming removed 8 bases from V and 0 bases from J; junction bases left unmatched: 10. The CDR3 loop is CASGVGQDIAKNIQYF. CDR3 bases: TGTGCCAGCGGCGTAGGACAGGATATAGCCAAAAACATTCAGTACTTC.